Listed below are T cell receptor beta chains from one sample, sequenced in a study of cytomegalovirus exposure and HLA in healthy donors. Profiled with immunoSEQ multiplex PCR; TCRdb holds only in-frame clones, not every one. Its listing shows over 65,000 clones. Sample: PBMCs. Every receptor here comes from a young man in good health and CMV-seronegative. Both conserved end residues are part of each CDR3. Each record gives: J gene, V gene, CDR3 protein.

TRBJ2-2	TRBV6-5	CASSYSDFSGELFF
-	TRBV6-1	CASSTGRPYEQYF
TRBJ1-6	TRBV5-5	CASSPRTGLTSYNSPLHF
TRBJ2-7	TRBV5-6	CASSPAGGGGANEQYF
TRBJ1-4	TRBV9	CASSVIGQTNEKLFF
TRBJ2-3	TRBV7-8	CASSQTSGRPTQYF
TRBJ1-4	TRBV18	CASSPSLREDSAATNEKLFF
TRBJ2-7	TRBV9	CASSAHGQAGDEQYF
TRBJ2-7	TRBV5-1	CASSLGQGLTYEQYF
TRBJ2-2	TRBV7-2	CASSLGGDTGELFF
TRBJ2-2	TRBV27	CASKGQGHTGELFF
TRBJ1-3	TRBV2	CASSYYGQGGSGNTIYF
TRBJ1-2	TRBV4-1	CASSRTPEGYGYTF
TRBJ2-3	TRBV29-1	CSVEVRFTDTQYF
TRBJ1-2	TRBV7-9	CASSSQPGTGVNYGYTF
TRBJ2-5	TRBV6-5	CASTTSGSETRYF
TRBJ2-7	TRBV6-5	CASRPVLQVAYEQYF
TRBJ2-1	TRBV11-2	CASSRLRRGRADYNEQFF
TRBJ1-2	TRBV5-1	CASSLAGGEANYGYTF
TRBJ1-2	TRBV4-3	CASSQEGAGEGVGGYTF
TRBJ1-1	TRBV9	CASSAFLEGPTEAFF
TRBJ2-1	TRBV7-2	CASSLVGGAYNEQFF
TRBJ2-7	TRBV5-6	CASSPGGTGLPYEQYF
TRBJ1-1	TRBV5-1	CASSGDTVNTEAFF
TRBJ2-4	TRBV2	CASSETRLTGTIQYF
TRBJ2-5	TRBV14	CASSRNRGQETQYF
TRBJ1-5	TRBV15	CATSTSRTGSYQPQHF
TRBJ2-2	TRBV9	CASTGLAGGYTGELFF
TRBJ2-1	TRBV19	CASSIGGSFEDEQFF
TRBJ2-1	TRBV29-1	CSVEKDRGGNEQFF
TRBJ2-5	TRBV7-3	CASSLGLAVQETQYF
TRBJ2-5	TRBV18	CASSPGTSGRVDQETQYF
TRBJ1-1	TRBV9	CASSVTGMNTEAFF
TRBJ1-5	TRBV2	CASIFRVGQPQHF
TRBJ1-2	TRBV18	CASSPGTGGSGYTF
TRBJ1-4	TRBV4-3	CASSPGSEKLFF
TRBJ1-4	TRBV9	CASSVRTGLATNEKLFF
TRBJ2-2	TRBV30	CAWSVEGLTGELFF
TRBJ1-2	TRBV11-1	CASSLAYGGNYGYTF
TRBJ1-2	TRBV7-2	CASSEDRRNGYTF
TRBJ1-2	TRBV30	CAFRSTGGKYGYTF
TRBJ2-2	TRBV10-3	CAIRGDRDTGELFF
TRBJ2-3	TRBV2	CASRARLAGATDTQYF
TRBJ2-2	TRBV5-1	CASRTETNTGELFF
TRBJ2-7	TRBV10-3	CAISESRTSGSYEQYF
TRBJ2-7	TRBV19	CATRLAGAHEQYF
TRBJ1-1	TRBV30	CAWSTTGLTEAFF
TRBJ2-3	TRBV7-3	CASSLRGGTDTQYF
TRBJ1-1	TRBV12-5	CASGLATGLETEAFF
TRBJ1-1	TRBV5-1	CASSLVQGAAFF
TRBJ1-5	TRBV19	CASSSGQDYQPQHF
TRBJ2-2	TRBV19	CASSIYRGSTGELFF
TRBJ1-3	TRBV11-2	CASSFTVLRNTIYF
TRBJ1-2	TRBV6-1	CASSEGYGGRLNYGYTF
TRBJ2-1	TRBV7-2	CASSLAGAGGTSGQFF